This TCR beta chain was documented in a study of Tregs in tolerant kidney transplant recipients. The study's findings and limits: For some patients, primers changed over time, blocking nucleotide-level comparison.

Germline CDR1 and CDR2: KGHSH and LQKENI. This CDR3 region has 16 residues. The V gene end was trimmed by 3 bases and the J gene end by 3 bases; junction bases not matched to a gene: 8. Recipients received nonmyeloablative bone marrow transplants from related graft donors, with transient mixed chimerism. Clones were sequenced by immunoSEQ multiplex PCR, and TCRdb holds only the in-frame ones, with some missing. The sample table includes about 31,000 clones. Turning to this clone: Its antigen remains unknown. The read halts 3 residues ahead of the CDR3 end, with the missing end drawn from the germline J gene.

The sequence was obtained from a human patient who received a combined kidney and bone marrow transplant. T cells may partly derive from the graft donor. The source was CD4+ T cells from blood (PBMCs), collected 24 months after the transplant. The rearrangement uses TRBV18 and TRBJ1-2; 9 bases are a match to TRBD1. CDR3 in amino acids: CASSPWGTGIDYGYTF. CDR3 DNA, as far as it was read: TGTGCCAGCTCACCCTGGGGGACAGGGATAGACTATGGC.